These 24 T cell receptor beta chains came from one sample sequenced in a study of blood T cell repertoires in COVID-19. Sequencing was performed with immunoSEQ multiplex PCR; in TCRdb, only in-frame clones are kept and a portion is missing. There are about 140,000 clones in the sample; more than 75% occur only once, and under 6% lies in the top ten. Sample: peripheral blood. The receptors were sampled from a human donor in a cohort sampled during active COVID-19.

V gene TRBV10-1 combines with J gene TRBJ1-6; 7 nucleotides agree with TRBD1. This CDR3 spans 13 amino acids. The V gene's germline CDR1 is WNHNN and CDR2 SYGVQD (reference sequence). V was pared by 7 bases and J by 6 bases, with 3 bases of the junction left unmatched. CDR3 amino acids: CASTRDSNSPLHF. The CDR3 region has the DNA TGCGCCAGCACCCGGGACAGTAATTCACCCCTCCACTTT.

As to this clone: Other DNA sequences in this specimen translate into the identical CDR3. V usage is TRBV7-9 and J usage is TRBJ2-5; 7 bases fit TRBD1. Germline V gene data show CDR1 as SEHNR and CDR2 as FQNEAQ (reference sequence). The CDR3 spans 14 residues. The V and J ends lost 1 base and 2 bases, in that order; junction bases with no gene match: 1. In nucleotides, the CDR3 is TGTGCCAGCAGCTTAGACAGGGGACAAGAGACCCAGTACTTC. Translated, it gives CASSLDRGQETQYF.

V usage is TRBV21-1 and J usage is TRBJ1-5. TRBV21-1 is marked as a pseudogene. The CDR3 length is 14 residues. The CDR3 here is CASSKGRGHGPQHF. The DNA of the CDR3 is TGTGCCAGCAGCAAAGGTCGGGGTCACGGGCCCCAGCATTTT.

The CDR3 reads CASSVGTGAISGELFF. In DNA, the CDR3 is TGTGCCAGCAGCGTAGGGACAGGGGCCATCAGCGGGGAGCTGTTTTTT. The chain recombines TRBV9 with TRBJ2-2; TRBD1 aligns across 9 bases. This CDR3 spans 16 amino acids. CDR1 is SGDLS and CDR2 is YYNGEE in the germline V gene. The ends lost 0 bases at V and 7 bases at J; junction bases unmatched: 7.

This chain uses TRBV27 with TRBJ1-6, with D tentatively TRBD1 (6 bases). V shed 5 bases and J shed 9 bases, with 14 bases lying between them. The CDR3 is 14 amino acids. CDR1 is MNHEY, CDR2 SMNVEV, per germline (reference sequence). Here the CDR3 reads CASSPSGHRSPLHF. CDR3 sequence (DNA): TGTGCCAGCAGTCCTTCGGGACATCGTTCACCCCTCCACTTT.

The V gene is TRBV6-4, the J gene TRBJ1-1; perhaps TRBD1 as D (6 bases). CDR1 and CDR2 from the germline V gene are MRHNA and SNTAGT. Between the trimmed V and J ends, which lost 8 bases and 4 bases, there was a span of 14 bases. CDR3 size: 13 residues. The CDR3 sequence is CASPQGKVTEAFF. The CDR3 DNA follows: TGTGCCAGCCCCCAGGGGAAGGTCACTGAAGCTTTCTTT.

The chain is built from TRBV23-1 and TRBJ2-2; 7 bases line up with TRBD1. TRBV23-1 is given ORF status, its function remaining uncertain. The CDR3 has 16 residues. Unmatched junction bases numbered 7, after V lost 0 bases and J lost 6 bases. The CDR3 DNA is TGCGCCAGCAGTCAATCGAGAACAGGGGAATCCGGGGAGCTGTTTTTT. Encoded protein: CASSQSRTGESGELFF.

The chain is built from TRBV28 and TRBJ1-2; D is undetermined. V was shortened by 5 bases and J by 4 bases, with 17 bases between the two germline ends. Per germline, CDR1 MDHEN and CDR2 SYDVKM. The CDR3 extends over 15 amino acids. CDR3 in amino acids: CASSRPGWNLYGYTF. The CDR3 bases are TGTGCCAGCAGTCGCCCCGGGTGGAATCTCTATGGCTACACCTTC.

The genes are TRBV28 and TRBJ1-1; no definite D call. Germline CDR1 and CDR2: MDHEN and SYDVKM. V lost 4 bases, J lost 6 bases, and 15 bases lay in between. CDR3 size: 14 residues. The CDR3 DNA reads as TGTGCCAGCAGTTACGGCAGGTCCAACTCTGAAGCTTTCTTT. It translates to CASSYGRSNSEAFF.

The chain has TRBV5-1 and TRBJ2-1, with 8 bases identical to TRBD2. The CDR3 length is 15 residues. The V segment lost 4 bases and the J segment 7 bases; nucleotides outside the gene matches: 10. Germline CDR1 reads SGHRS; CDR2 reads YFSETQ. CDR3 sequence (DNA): TGCGCCAGCAGCCCAACCACTTTAGCGGGAAATGAGCAGTTCTTC. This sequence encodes CASSPTTLAGNEQFF.

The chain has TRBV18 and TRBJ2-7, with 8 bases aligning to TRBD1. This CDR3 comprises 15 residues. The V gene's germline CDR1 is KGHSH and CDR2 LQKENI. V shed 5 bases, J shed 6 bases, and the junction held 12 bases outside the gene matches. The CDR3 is CASSTHRTGRSEQYF. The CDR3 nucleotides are TGTGCCAGCTCAACCCATAGGACAGGGAGAAGCGAGCAGTACTTC.

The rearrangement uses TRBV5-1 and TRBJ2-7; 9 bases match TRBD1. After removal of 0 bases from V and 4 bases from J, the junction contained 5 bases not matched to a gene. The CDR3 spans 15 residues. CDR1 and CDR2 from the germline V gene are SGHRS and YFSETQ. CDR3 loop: CASSLVGQGWYEQYF. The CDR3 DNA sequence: TGCGCCAGCAGCTTGGTGGGACAGGGTTGGTACGAGCAGTACTTC.

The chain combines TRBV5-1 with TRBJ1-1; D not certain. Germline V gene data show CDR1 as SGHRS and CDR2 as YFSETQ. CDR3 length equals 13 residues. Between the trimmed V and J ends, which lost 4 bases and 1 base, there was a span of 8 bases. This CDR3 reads CASSHEGNTEAFF. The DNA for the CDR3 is TGCGCCAGCAGCCATGAGGGGAACACTGAAGCTTTCTTT. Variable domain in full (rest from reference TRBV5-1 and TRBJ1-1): KAGVTQTPRYLIKTRGQQVTLSCSPISGHRSVSWYQQTPGQGLQFLFEYFSETQRNKGNFPGRFSGRQFSNSRSEMNVSTLELGDSALYLCASSHEGNTEAFFGQGTRLTVV.

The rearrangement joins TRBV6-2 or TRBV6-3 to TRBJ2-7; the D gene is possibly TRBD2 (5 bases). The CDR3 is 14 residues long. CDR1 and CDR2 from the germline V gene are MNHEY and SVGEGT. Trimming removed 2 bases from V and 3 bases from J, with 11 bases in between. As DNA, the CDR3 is TGTGCCAGCAGTTACCCCACGCGGGTCTACGAGCAGTACTTC. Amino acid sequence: CASSYPTRVYEQYF.

The CDR3 nucleotides read TGCGCCAGCAGTCAGGGCACGGGACTAAACAATGAGCAGTTCTTC. It translates to CASSQGTGLNNEQFF. The chain couples TRBV5-1 to TRBJ2-1, with 7 bases lining up with TRBD2. The CDR3 totals 15 residues. Germline lookup yields CDR1 SGHRS and CDR2 YFSETQ. V trimming: 5 bases; J trimming: 5 bases; junction bases outside the gene matches: 10.

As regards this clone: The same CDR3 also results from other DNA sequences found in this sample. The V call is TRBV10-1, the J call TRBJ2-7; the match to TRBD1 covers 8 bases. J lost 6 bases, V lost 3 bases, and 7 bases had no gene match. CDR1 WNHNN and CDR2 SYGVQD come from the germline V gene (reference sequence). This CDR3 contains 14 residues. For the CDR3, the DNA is TGCGCCAGCAGTGAACGTCCAGGGGGCTTCGAGCAGTACTTC. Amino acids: CASSERPGGFEQYF.

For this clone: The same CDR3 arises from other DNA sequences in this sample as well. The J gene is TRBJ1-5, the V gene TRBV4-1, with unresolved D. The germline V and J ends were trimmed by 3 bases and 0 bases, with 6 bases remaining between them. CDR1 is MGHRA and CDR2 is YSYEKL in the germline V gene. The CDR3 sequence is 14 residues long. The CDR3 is CASSQGHSNQPQHF. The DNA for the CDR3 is TGCGCCAGCAGCCAGGGCCATAGCAATCAGCCCCAGCATTTT.

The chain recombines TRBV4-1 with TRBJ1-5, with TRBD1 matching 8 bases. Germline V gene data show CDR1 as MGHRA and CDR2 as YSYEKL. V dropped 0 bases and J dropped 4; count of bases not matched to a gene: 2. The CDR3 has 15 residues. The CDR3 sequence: CASSQEDRVNQPQHF. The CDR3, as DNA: TGCGCCAGCAGCCAAGAGGACAGGGTTAATCAGCCCCAGCATTTT.

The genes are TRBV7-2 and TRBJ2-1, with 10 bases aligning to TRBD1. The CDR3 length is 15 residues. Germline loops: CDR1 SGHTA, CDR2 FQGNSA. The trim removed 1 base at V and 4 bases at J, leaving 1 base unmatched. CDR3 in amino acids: CASSLGQGAYNEQFF. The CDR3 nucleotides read TGTGCCAGCAGCTTAGGACAGGGGGCTTACAATGAGCAGTTCTTC.

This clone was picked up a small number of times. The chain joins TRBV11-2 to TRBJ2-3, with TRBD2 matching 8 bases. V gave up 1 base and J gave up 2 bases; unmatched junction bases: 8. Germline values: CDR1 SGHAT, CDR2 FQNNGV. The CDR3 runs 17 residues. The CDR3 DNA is TGTGCCAGCAGCTTAGGACGTGCGGGGGGCTCCACAGATACGCAGTATTTT. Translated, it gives CASSLGRAGGSTDTQYF.

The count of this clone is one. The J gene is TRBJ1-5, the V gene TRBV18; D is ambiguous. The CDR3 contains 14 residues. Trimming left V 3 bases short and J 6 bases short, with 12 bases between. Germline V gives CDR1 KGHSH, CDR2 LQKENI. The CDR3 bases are TGTGCCAGCTCACCTTTGAGGGCAGGTCAGCCCCAGCATTTT. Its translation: CASSPLRAGQPQHF. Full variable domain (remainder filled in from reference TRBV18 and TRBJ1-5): NAGVMQNPRHLVRRRGQEARLRCSPMKGHSHVYWYRQLPEEGLKFMVYLQKENIIDESGMPKERFSAEFPKEGPSILRIQQVVRGDSAAYFCASSPLRAGQPQHFGDGTRLSIL.

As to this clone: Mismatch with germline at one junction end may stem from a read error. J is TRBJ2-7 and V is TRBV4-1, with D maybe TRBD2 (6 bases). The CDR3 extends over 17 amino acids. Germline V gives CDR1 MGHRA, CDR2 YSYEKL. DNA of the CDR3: TGCGCCAGCAGCCCCGGGGGTTTCCTTACTAGCACCCATATCGAGGACTTC. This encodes CASSPGGFLTSTHIEDF.

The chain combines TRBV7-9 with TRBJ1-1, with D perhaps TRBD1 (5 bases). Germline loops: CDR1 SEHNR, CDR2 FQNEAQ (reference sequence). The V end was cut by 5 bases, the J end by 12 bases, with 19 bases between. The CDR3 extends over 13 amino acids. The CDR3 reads CASSPNIGGKSFF. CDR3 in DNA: TGTGCCAGCAGCCCGAACATCGGGGGGAAATCTTTCTTT.

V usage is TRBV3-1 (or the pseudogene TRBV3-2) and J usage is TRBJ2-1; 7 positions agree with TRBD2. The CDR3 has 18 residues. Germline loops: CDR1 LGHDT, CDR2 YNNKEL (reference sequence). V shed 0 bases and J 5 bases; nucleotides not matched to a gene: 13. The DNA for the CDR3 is TGTGCCAGCAGCCAAGATCCCCTTACGCTAGCGGCCGACAATGAGCAGTTCTTC. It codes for CASSQDPLTLAADNEQFF.